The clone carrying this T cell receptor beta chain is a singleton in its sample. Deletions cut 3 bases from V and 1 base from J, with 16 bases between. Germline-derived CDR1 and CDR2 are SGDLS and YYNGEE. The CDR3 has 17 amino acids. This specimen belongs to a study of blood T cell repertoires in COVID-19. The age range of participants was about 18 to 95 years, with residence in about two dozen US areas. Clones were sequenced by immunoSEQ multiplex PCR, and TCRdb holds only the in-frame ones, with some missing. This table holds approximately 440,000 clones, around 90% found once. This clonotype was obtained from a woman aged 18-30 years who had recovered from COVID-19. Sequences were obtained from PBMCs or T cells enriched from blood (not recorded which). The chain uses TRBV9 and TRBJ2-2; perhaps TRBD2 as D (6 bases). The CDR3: CASSGGSMGGNTGELFF. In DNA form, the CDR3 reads TGTGCCAGCAGCGGAGGATCCATGGGGGGGAACACCGGGGAGCTGTTTTTT.